These T cell receptor beta chains were read from a single sample in a study of T cells after posttransplantation cyclophosphamide. The table came from immunoSEQ multiplex PCR; TCRdb's copy has only in-frame clones and leaves some out. The data contain thousands of clones, around 59% of them seen just once; the ten biggest clones take up approximately 25%. Input material: memory CD8+ T cells sorted from blood. All receptors derive from a woman aged 25-40 years in good health and a related stem cell transplant donor. Both conserved end residues are part of each CDR3. The D gene is left open where the match is weak. Clone sizes are given selectively: once, few, many, or a class where the clone is expanded.

TRBJ1-6 TRBV6-1 NA NA CASSEQVEGGSPLHF TGTGCCAGCAGTGAACAGGTTGAGGGTGGCTCCCCCCTCCACTTT
TRBJ1-6 TRBV6-4 NA NA CASSANDNSPLHF TGTGCCAGCAGTGCAAATGATAATTCACCCCTCCACTTT
TRBJ1-3 TRBV13 NA NA CASSLVTAGNTIYF TGTGCCAGCAGCTTAGTAACAGCCGGAAACACCATATATTTT
TRBJ1-6 TRBV9 TRBD1 NA CASSDSGQGNSPLHF TGTGCCAGCAGCGACTCGGGACAGGGTAATTCACCCCTCCACTTT
TRBJ2-3 TRBV10-3 TRBD1 NA CAISESPGQGADTQYF TGTGCCATCAGTGAGTCACCGGGACAGGGGGCAGATACGCAGTATTTT
TRBJ1-1 TRBV7-6 NA NA CASSSPGLSLAEAFF TGTGCCAGCAGCTCCCCTGGGCTGTCTTTGGCTGAAGCTTTCTTT
TRBJ1-1 TRBV5-4 NA NA CVGRDTKRTEAFF TGTGTCGGCCGGGACACCAAGCGTACTGAAGCTTTCTTT
TRBJ2-1 TRBV7-8 TRBD2 once CASSLWVSGGAEQFF TGTGCCAGCAGCTTATGGGTTAGCGGGGGGGCTGAGCAGTTCTTC
TRBJ2-7 TRBV4-3 TRBD1 large CASSHSATGESYEQYF TGCGCCAGCAGCCACTCGGCGACAGGGGAGTCCTACGAGCAGTACTTC
TRBJ2-2 TRBV29-1 TRBD2 NA CSAQLAEGELFF TGCAGCGCCCAACTAGCGGAGGGGGAGCTGTTTTTT
TRBJ2-7 TRBV4-3 TRBD1 once CASSQPHADRVYEQYF TGCGCCAGCAGCCAACCTCACGCGGACAGGGTTTACGAGCAGTACTTC
TRBJ2-1 TRBV6-6 TRBD2 NA CASSDKRGGYNEQFF TGTGCCAGCAGCGACAAGCGGGGGGGATACAATGAGCAGTTCTTC
TRBJ1-2 TRBV7-9 NA NA CASSLRPGGTYGYTF TGTGCCAGCAGCTTAAGGCCGGGAGGGACCTATGGCTACACCTTC
TRBJ2-7 TRBV7-9 NA NA CASSYTTGSYEQYF TGTGCCAGCAGCTATACCACAGGTTCCTACGAGCAGTACTTC
TRBJ1-1 TRBV7-9 NA few CASSLTTNTEAFF TGTGCCAGCAGCTTAACAACGAACACTGAAGCTTTCTTT
TRBJ2-7 TRBV19 NA NA CASTDTEGNEQYF TGTGCCAGTACTGATACGGAGGGAAACGAGCAGTACTTC
TRBJ2-1 TRBV6-4 TRBD2 few CASSDSRGGYNEQFF TGTGCCAGCAGTGACTCGCGGGGGGGCTACAATGAGCAGTTCTTC